Listed below are T cell receptor beta chains from one sample, sequenced in a study of identical twins. TCRdb re-called the 5' RACE reads through MiXCR, storing one row per CDR3 protein. The repertoire holds 700,000 or so distinct CDR3 sequences, with over 8.5% as singletons. These data are also associated with another study on yellow fever vaccine responses in identical twins.

Sequencing used PBMCs. The receptors shown here come from a woman under 30 in good health. Both conserved end residues are part of each CDR3. D genes are given only for firm matches. A clone size is listed for some rows: how often the clone was seen (once, few, many), or a class if it is expanded.

CDR3	DNA	J	D	size	V
CASSLIGGSQHF	TGTGCCAGCAGCTTAATCGGGGGTTCCCAACATTTT	TRBJ1-5	-	few	TRBV7-9
CASSLDLYSALHF	TGTGCCAGCAGCTTAGATCTTTATAGTGCCCTCCACTTT	TRBJ1-6	-	few	TRBV11-2
CASSLVTSGSTDTQYF	TGTGCCAGCAGCTTAGTCACTAGCGGTAGCACAGATACGCAGTATTTT	TRBJ2-3	TRBD2	few	TRBV13
CASSLYARQDTQYF	TGCGCCAGCAGCTTGTATGCCCGTCAGGATACGCAGTATTTT	TRBJ2-3	-	few	TRBV5-1
CASSYPGLAGTGELFF	TGTGCCAGCAGTTACCCGGGACTAGCGGGGACCGGGGAGCTGTTTTTT	TRBJ2-2	TRBD2	few	TRBV6-5
CASSWGTPNEQFF	TGTGCCAGCAGTTGGGGGACTCCCAATGAGCAGTTCTTC	TRBJ2-1	-	-	TRBV27
CASSLIRTQETQYF	TGCGCCAGCAGCTTGATCAGGACCCAAGAGACCCAGTACTTC	TRBJ2-5	-	-	TRBV5-1
CASTYMGSSTGELFF	TGTGCCAGCACCTACATGGGGTCTTCCACCGGGGAGCTGTTTTTT	TRBJ2-2	-	-	TRBV6-2/TRBV6-3
CASSPGQISIETQYF	TGTGCCAGCAGTCCGGGACAGATCTCCATAGAGACCCAGTACTTC	TRBJ2-5	TRBD1	-	TRBV27
CASSLKGRGHQLNTEAFF	TGCGCCAGCAGCTTAAAAGGGAGAGGACACCAACTTAACACTGAAGCTTTCTTT	TRBJ1-1	-	many	TRBV4-1
CASSLEDGEGEQYF	TGTGCCAGCAGCTTAGAAGACGGAGAGGGGGAGCAGTACTTC	TRBJ2-7	-	few	TRBV7-2
CASSSGQGLNIQYF	TGCGCCAGCAGCTCGGGACAGGGTTTAAACATTCAGTACTTC	TRBJ2-4	TRBD1	many	TRBV5-1
CSVDNRGIYGYTF	TGCAGCGTTGATAACAGGGGAATCTATGGCTACACCTTC	TRBJ1-2	TRBD1	few	TRBV29-1
CSVGEFVSGEQYF	TGCAGCGTTGGAGAGTTCGTCTCGGGCGAGCAGTACTTC	TRBJ2-7	-	many	TRBV29-1
CSVLGTSGSSYEQYF	TGCAGCGTCCTCGGGACTAGCGGTAGCTCCTACGAGCAGTACTTC	TRBJ2-7	TRBD2	many	TRBV29-1
CASTQGLASYNEQFF	TGTGCCAGCACCCAGGGACTAGCTTCCTACAATGAGCAGTTCTTC	TRBJ2-1	TRBD2	-	TRBV6-2/TRBV6-3
CASSLAAGESSYNEQFF	TGCGCCAGCAGCTTGGCGGCAGGGGAGAGCTCCTACAATGAGCAGTTCTTC	TRBJ2-1	-	many	TRBV5-1
CATIRRGGETQYF	TGTGCCACCATCCGGCGCGGGGGGGAGACCCAGTACTTC	TRBJ2-5	TRBD2	-	TRBV10-3
CASSLDRAGYISGANVLTF	TGTGCCAGCAGCTTAGATCGAGCAGGATACATCTCTGGGGCCAACGTCCTGACTTTC	TRBJ2-6	-	few	TRBV11-2
CASSFSGREQYF	TGTGCCAGCAGTTTCTCAGGGCGTGAGCAGTACTTC	TRBJ2-7	-	many	TRBV12-3/TRBV12-4
CASRGTKDTGELFF	TGCGCCAGCCGTGGGACGAAAGACACCGGGGAGCTGTTTTTT	TRBJ2-2	-	-	TRBV5-1
CASSPPPERLGTDTQYF	TGTGCCAGCAGCCCTCCCCCTGAGAGGTTGGGCACAGATACGCAGTATTTT	TRBJ2-3	-	-	TRBV27
CASSLAAGRSYF	TGTGCCAGCAGCTTGGCCGCCGGGAGGTCGTATTTT	TRBJ2-3	TRBD2	-	TRBV5-6
CASRDPGQGYEQYF	TGTGCCAGCCGCGATCCGGGACAGGGCTACGAGCAGTACTTC	TRBJ2-7	TRBD1	-	TRBV11-1
CAISRREGAGDVFSGTQYF	TGTGCCATCAGTCGGCGAGAGGGAGCGGGAGACGTATTCTCAGGGACCCAGTACTTC	TRBJ2-5	TRBD2	many	TRBV10-3
CSASSFVGQETQYF	TGCAGTGCTAGCTCTTTTGTCGGACAAGAGACCCAGTACTTC	TRBJ2-5	-	many	TRBV20-1
CASSLAGTGNTGELFF	TGCGCCAGCAGCTTGGCCGGGACAGGGAACACCGGGGAGCTGTTTTTT	TRBJ2-2	TRBD1	few	TRBV5-1
CASSDTSGKSNTGELFF	TGTGCCAGCAGCGACACTAGCGGGAAGAGTAACACCGGGGAGCTGTTTTTT	TRBJ2-2	TRBD2	-	TRBV5-5
CATSRAGGTATGELFF	TGTGCCACCAGCAGAGCAGGAGGGACGGCCACCGGGGAGCTGTTTTTT	TRBJ2-2	-	many	TRBV15
CSVGPSGTSGGAENEQFF	TGCAGCGTTGGACCTTCCGGGACTAGCGGGGGGGCCGAGAATGAGCAGTTCTTC	TRBJ2-1	TRBD2	-	TRBV29-1
CASSRTSASTDTQYF	TGTGCCAGTAGTAGGACTAGCGCGAGCACAGATACGCAGTATTTT	TRBJ2-3	TRBD2	-	TRBV19
CASSWGRLAGGNEQFF	TGTGCCAGCAGTTGGGGCCGACTAGCGGGGGGGAATGAGCAGTTCTTC	TRBJ2-1	TRBD2	-	TRBV6-2/TRBV6-3
CASSGLFRATDTQYF	TGTGCCAGCAGCGGATTATTCAGGGCCACAGATACGCAGTATTTT	TRBJ2-3	-	few	TRBV5-6
CASSQGTGTGSYEQYF	TGCGCCAGCAGCCAAGGCACCGGGACAGGGTCGTACGAGCAGTACTTC	TRBJ2-7	TRBD1	many	TRBV4-1
CASSQQGSRTAGTEAFF	TGTGCCAGCAGCCAACAGGGAAGCCGGACAGCAGGCACTGAAGCTTTCTTT	TRBJ1-1	-	few	TRBV3-1
CASTLFGGHEQYF	TGTGCCAGCACTCTTTTCGGGGGTCACGAGCAGTACTTC	TRBJ2-7	-	few	TRBV12-3/TRBV12-4